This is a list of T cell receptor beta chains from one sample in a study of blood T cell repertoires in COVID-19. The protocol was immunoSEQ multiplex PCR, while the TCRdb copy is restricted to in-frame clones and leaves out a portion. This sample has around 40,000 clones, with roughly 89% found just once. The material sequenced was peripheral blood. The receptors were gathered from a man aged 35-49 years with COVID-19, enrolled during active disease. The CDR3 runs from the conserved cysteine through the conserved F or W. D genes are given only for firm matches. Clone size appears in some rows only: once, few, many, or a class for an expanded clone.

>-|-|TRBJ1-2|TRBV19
TGTGCCAGTAGCTTATTGACAGCGACCTATGGCTACACCTTC
CASSLLTATYGYTF
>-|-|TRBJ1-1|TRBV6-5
TGTGCCAGCAGTAGGGAGGGGGGATTGAACACTGAAGCTTTCTTT
CASSREGGLNTEAFF
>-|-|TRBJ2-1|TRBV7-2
TGTGCCAGCAGCTCTGCGCACCTCTACAATGAGCAGTTCTTC
CASSSAHLYNEQFF
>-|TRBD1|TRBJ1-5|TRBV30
TGTGCCTGGAGTGTGGGACAGGGCGGTCAGCCCCAGCATTTT
CAWSVGQGGQPQHF
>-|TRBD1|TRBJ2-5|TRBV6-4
TGTGCCAGCAGTGACCGGGCAGGGGGTTCGGAGACCCAGTACTTC
CASSDRAGGSETQYF
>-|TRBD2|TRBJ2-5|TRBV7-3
TGTGCCAGCAGCCTAGCGGGCGGGGAGACCCAGTACTTC
CASSLAGGETQYF
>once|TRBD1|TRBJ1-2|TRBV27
TGTGCCAGCAGGAGACAGGGGGACGACTATGGCTACACCTTC
CASRRQGDDYGYTF
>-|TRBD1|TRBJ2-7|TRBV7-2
TGTGCCAGCAGCCCCAATCCGAACAGGGGGGCAGGGGTCGAGCAGTACTTC
CASSPNPNRGAGVEQYF
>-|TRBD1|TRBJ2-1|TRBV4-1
TGCGCCAGCAGTCCGACAGGGGGCCTTTACAATGAGCAGTTCTTC
CASSPTGGLYNEQFF
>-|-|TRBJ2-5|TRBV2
TGTGCCAGCAAGAGGGGGACACACGAAGAGACCCAGTACTTC
CASKRGTHEETQYF
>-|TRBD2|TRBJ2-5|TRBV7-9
TGTGCCAGCAGCTCCGGCTCCGGGACTAGCGGGAGGAGCAAAGAGACCCAGTACTTC
CASSSGSGTSGRSKETQYF
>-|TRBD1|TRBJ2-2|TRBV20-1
TGCAGTGCTAGTAAGGGACAGGGAACCGGGGAGCTGTTTTTT
CSASKGQGTGELFF
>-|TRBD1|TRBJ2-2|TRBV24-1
TGTGCCACAAGTCCGGGACAGGGGGGGTGGAACGCCGGGGAGCTGTTTTTT
CATSPGQGGWNAGELFF
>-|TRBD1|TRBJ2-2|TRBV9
TGTGCCAGCAGCGTAGGACAGGGTTACACCGGGGAGCTGTTTTTT
CASSVGQGYTGELFF
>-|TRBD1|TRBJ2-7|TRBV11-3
TGTGCCAGCAGCTCCCGGGACAGGGTTACCCACGAGCAGTACTTC
CASSSRDRVTHEQYF
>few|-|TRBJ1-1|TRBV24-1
TGTGCCACCAGTGAGGGAGGCACTGAAGCTTTCTTT
CATSEGGTEAFF
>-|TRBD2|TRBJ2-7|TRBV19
TGTGCCAGTAGTACATGGACTAGCGGGATTCTGGAGCAGTACTTC
CASSTWTSGILEQYF
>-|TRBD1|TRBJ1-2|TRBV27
TGTGCCAGCAGAGACACAGGGGCAGGTGACTACACCTTC
CASRDTGAGDYTF
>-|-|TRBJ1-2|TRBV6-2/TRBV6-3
TGTGCCAGCAGTTACTTGCCAGACAGCTATGGCTACACCTTC
CASSYLPDSYGYTF
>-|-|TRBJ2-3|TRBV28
TGTGCCAGCAGTTTAGGGGGAGGACTAAAAGTCACAGATACGCAGTATTTT
CASSLGGGLKVTDTQYF
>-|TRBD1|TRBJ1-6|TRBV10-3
TGTGCCATCAGTGAGTCAGTGGGGACAGGGGGAAATTCACCCCTCCACTTT
CAISESVGTGGNSPLHF
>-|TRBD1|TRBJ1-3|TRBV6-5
TGTGCCAGCAGTTACTCGAGTCAGGGGGTTCGTACCATATATTTT
CASSYSSQGVRTIYF
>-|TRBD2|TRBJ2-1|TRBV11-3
TGTGCCAGCAGCTTAGGGGGGACTAGCGGCACAAACAATGAGCAGTTCTTC
CASSLGGTSGTNNEQFF
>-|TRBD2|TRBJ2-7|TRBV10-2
TGCGCCAGCAGTAGTAGCGGGGGCCCCCCCTACGAGCAGTACTTC
CASSSSGGPPYEQYF
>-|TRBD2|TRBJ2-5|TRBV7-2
TGTGCCAGCAGCTCATCGACTAGCGGAGAGACCCAGTACTTC
CASSSSTSGETQYF
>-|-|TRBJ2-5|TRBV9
TGTGCCAGCAGCAAAGAGGGTATGGGAGAGACCCAGTACTTC
CASSKEGMGETQYF
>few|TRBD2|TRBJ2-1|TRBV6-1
TGTGCCAGCAGTCAAGACTCGGGGGGGCGATTTAATGAGCAGTTCTTC
CASSQDSGGRFNEQFF
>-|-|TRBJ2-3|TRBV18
TGTGCCAGCTCACCCAGGGGCGGCACAGATACGCAGTATTTT
CASSPRGGTDTQYF
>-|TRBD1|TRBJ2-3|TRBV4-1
TGTGCCAGCAGCCGCTCGACAGGGACCCTCACAGATACGCAGTATTTT
CASSRSTGTLTDTQYF
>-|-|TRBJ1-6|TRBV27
TGTGCCAGCAGCGAGCTGGGACTGTCGAATTCACCCCTCCACTTT
CASSELGLSNSPLHF
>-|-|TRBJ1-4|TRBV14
TGTGCCAGCAGCCAACGTACAGATTATAATGAAAAACTGTTTTTT
CASSQRTDYNEKLFF
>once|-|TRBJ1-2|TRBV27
TGTGCCAGCAGTTTTGGCGGGATGGACTATGGCTACACCTTC
CASSFGGMDYGYTF
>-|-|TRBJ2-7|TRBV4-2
TGTGCCAGCAGCCAAGGAGCCGGCTACGAGCAGTACTTC
CASSQGAGYEQYF
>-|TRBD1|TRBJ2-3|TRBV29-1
TGCAGCGTTGCCAGGGGACAGAGTATGGATACGCAGTATTTT
CSVARGQSMDTQYF
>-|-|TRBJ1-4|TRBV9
TGTGCCAGCAGCGTAGGGGCAGCTAATGAAAAACTGTTTTTT
CASSVGAANEKLFF
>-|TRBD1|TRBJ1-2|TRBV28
TGTGCCAGCAGTTCAACAGGGGGCTGGGGCGGTAACTATGGCTACACCTTC
CASSSTGGWGGNYGYTF
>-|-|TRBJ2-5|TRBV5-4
TGTGCCAGCAGCTTGGGCCGGCAAGAGACCCAGTACTTC
CASSLGRQETQYF
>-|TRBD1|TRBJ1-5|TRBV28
TGTGCCAGCAGTTTATTTGGGACAGGGGGCAATCAGCCCCAGCATTTT
CASSLFGTGGNQPQHF
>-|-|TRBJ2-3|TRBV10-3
TGTGCCATCAGGAGTACAGATACGCAGTATTTT
CAIRSTDTQYF
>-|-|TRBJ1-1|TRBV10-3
TGTGCCATCAGTGAGTCGACGACACAGAACACTGAAGCTTTCTTT
CAISESTTQNTEAFF
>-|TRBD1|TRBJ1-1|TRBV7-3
TGTGCCAGCAGCTCCCAGGGGGTCACTGAAGCTTTCTTT
CASSSQGVTEAFF
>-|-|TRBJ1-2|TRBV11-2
TGTGCCAGCAGCTTAGATCGGGGGGGTCATGGCTACACCTTC
CASSLDRGGHGYTF
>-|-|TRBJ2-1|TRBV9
TGTGCCAGCAGCGTAGGTATAGCCAATGAGCAGTTCTTC
CASSVGIANEQFF
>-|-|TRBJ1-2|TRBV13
TGTGCCAGCAGCTTATATGTCGACAGTTGGCGGGGTGGCTACACCTTC
CASSLYVDSWRGGYTF
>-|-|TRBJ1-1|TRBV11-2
TGTGCCAGCAGCTTAGATTATTCTGAAGCTTTCTTT
CASSLDYSEAFF
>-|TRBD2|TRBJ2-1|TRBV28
TGTGCCAGCAGAGCCTTAGGCGGGGGTCCCTACAATGAGCAGTTCTTC
CASRALGGGPYNEQFF
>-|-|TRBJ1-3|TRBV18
TGTGCCAGCTCACCGGGGACATCAGCCGCTGGAAACACCATATATTTT
CASSPGTSAAGNTIYF
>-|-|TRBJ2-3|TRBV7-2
TGTGCCAGCAGTTATGCCGGGACACTCACAGATACGCAGTATTTT
CASSYAGTLTDTQYF